The 10 T cell receptor beta chains reported below all come from one sample, sequenced in a study of cytotoxic CD8 clonotypes in ibrutinib-treated CLL. Here immunoSEQ multiplex PCR was the method, and the copy in TCRdb shows in-frame clones only, minus some. This table holds 150,000 to 200,000 clones, over 75% found once. The sample in question was PBMCs, obtained at disease progression, from a patient treated with ibrutinib. These TCRs come from a human donor with chronic lymphocytic leukemia.

The chain is built from TRBV7-9 and TRBJ2-1; 14 nucleotides agree with TRBD2. Germline CDR1 reads SEHNR; CDR2 reads FQNEAQ (reference sequence). The V and J ends lost 2 bases and 4 bases, in that order; junction bases with no gene match: 7. This CDR3 has 18 amino acids. CDR3 protein: CASSLSGTSGRSYNEQFF. The CDR3 coding sequence is TGTGCCAGCAGCTTATCCGGGACTAGCGGGAGATCGTACAATGAGCAGTTCTTC.

This sequence joins TRBV29-1 and TRBJ2-1; 13 bases line up with TRBD2. The germline V gene encodes CDR1 SQVTM and CDR2 ANQGSEA. The CDR3 runs to 13 residues. Trimming took 7 bases from V and 7 from J; bases not matched to a gene: 4. CDR3 in amino acids: CSGQLAGGNEQFF. CDR3 bases: TGCAGCGGCCAACTAGCGGGAGGGAATGAGCAGTTCTTC.

Only a few counts were recorded for this clone. The CDR3 sequence is CASSEPWVKQQETQYF. DNA for the CDR3: TGTGCCAGCAGCGAACCGTGGGTGAAACAACAAGAGACCCAGTACTTC. The rearrangement links TRBV9 to TRBJ2-5; D remains unclear. This CDR3 is 16 amino acids long. The germline CDR1 and CDR2 sequences are SGDLS and YYNGEE. Trimming took off 3 bases at V and 2 bases at J, with 17 bases between the two ends.

The chain joins TRBV19 to TRBJ1-5; 9 nucleotides agree with TRBD1. Trimming took 7 bases from V and 5 from J; bases not matched to a gene: 6. The CDR3 has 14 amino acids. The germline V gene encodes CDR1 LNHDA and CDR2 SQIVND (reference sequence). The CDR3 region has the DNA TGTGCCAGTACTCCGGGACAGGGCCATCAGCCCCAGCATTTT. This codes for CASTPGQGHQPQHF. Based on the CDR3 plus reference TRBV19 and TRBJ1-5, the full variable domain is DGGITQSPKYLFRKEGQNVTLSCEQNLNHDAMYWYRQDPGQGLRLIYYSQIVNDFQKGDIAEGYSVSREKKESFPLTVTSAQKNPTAFYLCASTPGQGHQPQHFGDGTRLSIL.

The CDR3 DNA sequence: TGTGCCAGCAGCTTCCAGGGTAGTGATACTGAAGCTTTCTTT. It specifies CASSFQGSDTEAFF. The V and J genes are TRBV11-3 and TRBJ1-1, with D perhaps TRBD1 (5 bases). The ends were cut back, 3 bases at V and 5 bases at J, with 13 bases in the middle. This CDR3 comprises 14 residues. The V gene's germline CDR1 is SGHNT and CDR2 YENEEA.

This chain uses TRBV18 with TRBJ2-7; D is perhaps TRBD1 or TRBD2 (5 bases each). V was clipped by 4 bases and J by 4 bases, with 8 bases between them. Germline loops: CDR1 KGHSH, CDR2 LQKENI. CDR3 length: 12 residues. CDR3 sequence (DNA): TGTGCCAGCTCACGGGGGAGTTACGAGCAGTACTTC. Its translation is CASSRGSYEQYF.

This chain connects TRBV5-4 to TRBJ2-2, with 9 bases aligning to TRBD1. CDR1 SGHNT and CDR2 YYREEE come from the germline V gene (reference sequence). After removal of 2 bases from V and 6 bases from J, the junction contained 2 bases not matched to a gene. This CDR3 contains 14 residues. Here the CDR3 DNA reads TGTGCCAGCAGCTTCAACAGGGGGCCCGGGGAGCTGTTTTTT. Translating it yields CASSFNRGPGELFF.

This chain uses TRBV15 with TRBJ1-5, with D maybe TRBD1 (5 bases). V was cut by 6 bases and J by 1 base, with 16 bases left in between. This CDR3 has 16 residues. Germline CDR1 is LNHNV and CDR2 is YYDKDF (reference sequence). CDR3: CATRPGQFASNQPQHF. In nucleotides, the CDR3 is TGTGCCACCAGACCCGGACAATTTGCGAGCAATCAGCCCCAGCATTTT.

The chain employs TRBV6-1 and TRBJ1-5, with TRBD1 matching 7 bases. Per the germline V gene, CDR1 is MNHNS and CDR2 is SASEGT. Trimming took 2 bases from V and 3 from J; bases not matched to a gene: 10. CDR3 length: 17 amino acids. CDR3 nucleotides: TGTGCCAGCAGTGAACTCGTAGGACAGGAGTTCAATCAGCCCCAGCATTTT. Its protein is CASSELVGQEFNQPQHF.

J is TRBJ1-1 and V is TRBV14; D not resolved. V lost 5 bases to trimming and J lost 1 base, with 8 bases between them. The CDR3 loop spans 13 amino acids. Germline lookup yields CDR1 SGHDN and CDR2 FVKESK. The CDR3 DNA reads as TGTGCCAGCAGCGGGCTGAGGAACACTGAAGCTTTCTTT. Protein product: CASSGLRNTEAFF. The complete variable domain, with remaining parts taken from reference TRBV14 and TRBJ1-1, reads EAGVTQFPSHSVIEKGQTVTLRCDPISGHDNLYWYRRVMGKEIKFLLHFVKESKQDESGMPNNRFLAERTGGTYSTLKVQPAELEDSGVYFCASSGLRNTEAFFGQGTRLTVV.